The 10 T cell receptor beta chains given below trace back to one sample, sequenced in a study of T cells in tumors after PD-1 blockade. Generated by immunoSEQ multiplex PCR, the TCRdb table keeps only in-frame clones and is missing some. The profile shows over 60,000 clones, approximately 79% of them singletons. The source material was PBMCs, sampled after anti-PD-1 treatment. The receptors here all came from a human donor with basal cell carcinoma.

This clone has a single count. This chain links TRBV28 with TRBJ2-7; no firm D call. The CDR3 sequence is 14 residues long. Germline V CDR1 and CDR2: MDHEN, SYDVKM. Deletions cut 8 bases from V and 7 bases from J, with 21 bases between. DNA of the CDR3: TGTGCCAGCTCGCGAAGCAACAACCTACGGGAGCAGTACTTC. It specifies CASSRSNNLREQYF.

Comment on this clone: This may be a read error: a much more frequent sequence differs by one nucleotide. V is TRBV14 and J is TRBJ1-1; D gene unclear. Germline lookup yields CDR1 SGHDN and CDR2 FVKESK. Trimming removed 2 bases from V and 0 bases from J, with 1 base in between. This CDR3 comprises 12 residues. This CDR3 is CASSQMNTEAFF. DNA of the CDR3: TGTGCCAGCAGCCAAATGAACACTGAAGCTTTCTTT.

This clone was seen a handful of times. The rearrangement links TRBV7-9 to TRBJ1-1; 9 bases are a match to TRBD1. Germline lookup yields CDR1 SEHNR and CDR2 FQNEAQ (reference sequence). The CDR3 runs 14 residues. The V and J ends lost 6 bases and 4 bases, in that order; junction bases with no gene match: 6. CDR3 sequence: CASRILTGGTEAFF. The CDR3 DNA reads TGTGCCAGCAGAATCTTGACAGGGGGCACTGAAGCTTTCTTT.

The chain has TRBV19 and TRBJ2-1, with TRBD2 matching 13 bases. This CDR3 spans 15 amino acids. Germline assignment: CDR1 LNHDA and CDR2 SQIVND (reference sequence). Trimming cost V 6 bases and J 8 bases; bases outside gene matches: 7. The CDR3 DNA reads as TGTGCCAGTAGCCTTACTAGCGGGGGGGCCTATGAGCAGTTCTTC. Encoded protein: CASSLTSGGAYEQFF.

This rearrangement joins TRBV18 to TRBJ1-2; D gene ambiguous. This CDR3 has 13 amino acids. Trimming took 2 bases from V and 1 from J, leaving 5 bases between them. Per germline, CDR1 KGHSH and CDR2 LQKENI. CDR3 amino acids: CASSPGDNYGYTF. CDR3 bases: TGTGCCAGCTCACCAGGGGATAACTATGGCTACACCTTC.

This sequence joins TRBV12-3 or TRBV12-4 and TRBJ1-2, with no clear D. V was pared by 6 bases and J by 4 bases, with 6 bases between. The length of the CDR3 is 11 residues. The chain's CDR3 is CASSDRYGYTF. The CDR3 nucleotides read TGTGCCAGCAGCGACCGCTATGGCTACACCTTC.

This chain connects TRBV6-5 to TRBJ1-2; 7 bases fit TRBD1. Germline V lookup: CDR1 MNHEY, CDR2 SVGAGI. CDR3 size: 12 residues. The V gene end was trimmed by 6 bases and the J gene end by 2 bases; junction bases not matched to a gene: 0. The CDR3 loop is CASRTGNYGYTF. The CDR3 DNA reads TGTGCCAGCAGGACAGGGAACTATGGCTACACCTTC.

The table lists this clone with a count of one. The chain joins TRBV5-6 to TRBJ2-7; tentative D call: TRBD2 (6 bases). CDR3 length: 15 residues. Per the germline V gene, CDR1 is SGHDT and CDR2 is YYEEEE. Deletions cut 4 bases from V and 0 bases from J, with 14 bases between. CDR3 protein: CASSAIADPSYEQYF. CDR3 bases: TGTGCCAGCAGCGCCATAGCGGACCCCTCCTACGAGCAGTACTTC.

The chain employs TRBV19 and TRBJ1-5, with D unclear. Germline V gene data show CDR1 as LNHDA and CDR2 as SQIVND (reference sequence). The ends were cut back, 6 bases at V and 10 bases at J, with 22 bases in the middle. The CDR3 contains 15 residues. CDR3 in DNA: TGTGCCAGTAGAACTTTGTTATCACGATCGGATCCCCAGCATTTT. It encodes CASRTLLSRSDPQHF.

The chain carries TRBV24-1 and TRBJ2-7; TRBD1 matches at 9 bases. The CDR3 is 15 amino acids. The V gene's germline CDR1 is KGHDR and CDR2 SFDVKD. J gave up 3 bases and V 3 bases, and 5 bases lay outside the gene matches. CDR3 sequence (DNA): TGTGCCACCAGTGATGGTGGACAGGGGAGCTACGAGCAGTACTTC. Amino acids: CATSDGGQGSYEQYF.